One sample yielded the 14 T cell receptor beta chains listed below, sequenced in a study. TCRdb reprocessed the 5' RACE reads via MiXCR and lists one record per CDR3 protein. The sample consists of approximately 60,000 distinct CDR3 sequences, approximately 27% of them appearing once. The sorted Tregs were CD4+CD25+CD127-/low cells. The specimen was tumor-infiltrating Tregs sorted from the breast tumor. The receptors originated from a female donor with breast cancer.

This clonotype occurred many times. The V gene is TRBV10-3, the J gene TRBJ2-4; D possibly corresponds to TRBD1 (6 bases). V was shortened by 3 bases and J by 3 bases, with 15 bases between the two germline ends. The CDR3 covers 16 residues. CDR1 is ENHRY, CDR2 SYGVKD, per germline. CDR3 sequence reads: CAISEGQGMVKNIQYF. The DNA of the CDR3 is TGTGCCATCAGTGAAGGGCAGGGGATGGTCAAAAACATTCAGTACTTC.

This chain connects TRBV29-1 to TRBJ1-2; tentative D call: TRBD1 (5 bases). Germline CDR1 is SQVTM and CDR2 is ANQGSEA. The length of the CDR3 is 11 residues. Trimming left V 7 bases short and J 8 bases short, with 14 bases between. The CDR3: CSAARGSGYTF. The CDR3 nucleotides read TGCAGCGCTGCTCGGGGGAGCGGCTACACCTTC.

V gene TRBV5-1 combines with J gene TRBJ2-1, with D perhaps matching TRBD1 (6 bases). Germline CDR1 and CDR2: SGHRS and YFSETQ. The CDR3 sequence is 15 residues long. Trimming pared 4 bases from V and 5 bases from J, leaving 16 bases between. CDR3 sequence (DNA): TGCGCCAGCAGCGGACAAGGGACAACCCACAATGAGCAGTTCTTC. Its protein is CASSGQGTTHNEQFF. The full variable domain, rest sourced from reference TRBV5-1 and TRBJ2-1, is KAGVTQTPRYLIKTRGQQVTLSCSPISGHRSVSWYQQTPGQGLQFLFEYFSETQRNKGNFPGRFSGRQFSNSRSEMNVSTLELGDSALYLCASSGQGTTHNEQFFGPGTRLTVL.

This rearrangement joins TRBV4-3 to TRBJ2-3; 10 positions agree with TRBD2. The CDR3 consists of 14 residues. Losses at the gene ends were 1 base for V and 6 bases for J; bases not matched to a gene: 1. Germline-derived CDR1 and CDR2 are LGHNA and YSLEER. CDR3 sequence: CASSQGTSGDTQYF. The CDR3 coding sequence is TGCGCCAGCAGCCAAGGGACTAGCGGTGATACGCAGTATTTT.

There are many counts of this clonotype. The genes are TRBV5-1 and TRBJ2-2; weak D call: TRBD1 (5 bases). Trimming removed 0 bases from V and 3 bases from J, with 9 bases in between. The CDR3 runs 15 residues. Germline V CDR1 and CDR2: SGHRS, YFSETQ. This CDR3 is CASSLEGQDTGELFF. Here the CDR3 DNA reads TGCGCCAGCAGCTTGGAGGGGCAGGACACCGGGGAGCTGTTTTTT.

This clonotype was counted a few times. The V call is TRBV6-1, the J call TRBJ2-7, with 11 bases matching TRBD2. The CDR3 has 15 residues. J lost 3 bases, V lost 1 base, and 2 bases had no gene match. The germline V gene has CDR1 MNHNS and CDR2 SASEGT. The CDR3 sequence is CASSEGLAGYYEQYF. As DNA, the CDR3 is TGTGCCAGCAGTGAAGGACTAGCGGGATACTACGAGCAGTACTTC.

This clonotype has a count of ten or more. The chain uses TRBV4-3 and TRBJ1-2; D may be TRBD1 (5 bases). This CDR3 is built from 15 residues. Trimming removed 1 base from V and 8 bases from J, with 17 bases in between. Germline V gene data show CDR1 as LGHNA and CDR2 as YSLEER. The CDR3 coding sequence is TGCGCCAGCAGCCAAGCGCGGGGGGGTCTCTACGGCTACACCTTC. It is translated as CASSQARGGLYGYTF.

Comments on this clonotype: A much larger clone differs from this one at a single base, so this may be a read error. The chain uses TRBV12-3 or TRBV12-4 and TRBJ1-2; no clear D. Trimming removed 6 bases at V and 8 bases at J, with 13 bases between. This CDR3 is 12 amino acids long. The CDR3 sequence is CASSLPGRGYTF. CDR3 in DNA: TGTGCCAGCAGCCTCCCGGGAAGGGGCTACACCTTC.

This clonotype occurred many times. The J gene is TRBJ2-1, the V gene TRBV5-1; 7 bases match TRBD2. The V segment lost 4 bases and the J segment 5 bases; nucleotides outside the gene matches: 6. The CDR3 runs 14 residues. Germline V lookup: CDR1 SGHRS, CDR2 YFSETQ. The DNA for the CDR3 is TGCGCCAGCAGCCAAACCGGGACTAACAATGAGCAGTTCTTC. This gives the protein CASSQTGTNNEQFF.

Concerning this clonotype: One base away lies a much larger clone, so this may be a sequencing read error. The CDR3 protein is CACSPQPAGDTEAFF. The CDR3 region has the DNA TGTGCCTGCAGCCCTCAACCGGCAGGGGACACTGAAGCTTTCTTT. The chain joins TRBV4-2 to TRBJ1-1, with D possibly matching TRBD1 (6 bases). The CDR3 extends over 15 amino acids. Looked up from germline, CDR1 is LGHNA and CDR2 is YNFKEQ.

This clonotype was recorded at least ten times. This rearrangement joins TRBV28 to TRBJ2-7, with TRBD1 matching over 9 bases. The CDR3 contains 15 residues. Germline CDR1 reads MDHEN; CDR2 reads SYDVKM. The trim removed 4 bases at V and 4 bases at J, leaving 8 bases unmatched. The CDR3 DNA sequence: TGTGCCAGCAGTTCCAACAACAGGGGGCGGTACGAGCAGTACTTC. Its translation: CASSSNNRGRYEQYF.

V gene TRBV30 combines with J gene TRBJ2-3; TRBD2 matches at 9 bases. V dropped 5 bases and J dropped 0; count of bases not matched to a gene: 0. The CDR3 covers 13 residues. Looked up from germline, CDR1 is GTSNPN and CDR2 is SVGIG (reference sequence). The CDR3, as DNA: TGTGCCTGGGGACTAGCGAGCACAGATACGCAGTATTTT. Its protein is CAWGLASTDTQYF.

In its sample, this clonotype was seen many times. The chain links TRBV12-3 or TRBV12-4 to TRBJ2-3; tentatively, D is TRBD1 (6 bases). The CDR3 loop spans 16 amino acids. The ends were cut back, 5 bases at V and 2 bases at J, with 17 bases in the middle. The CDR3: CASSLRQVGLTDTQYF. CDR3 DNA: TGTGCCAGCAGTCTTAGACAGGTTGGACTCACAGATACGCAGTATTTT.

This clonotype was picked up a small number of times. The J gene is TRBJ2-5, the V gene TRBV7-2, with D possibly being TRBD2 (6 bases). CDR1 SGHTA and CDR2 FQGNSA come from the germline V gene. Trimming took 5 bases from V and 7 from J, leaving 14 bases between them. The CDR3 contains 13 residues. The CDR3 bases are TGTGCCAGCAGCCCCGGGGGTTCCGGGACCCAGTACTTC. Encoded protein: CASSPGGSGTQYF.